This TCR beta chain was documented in a study of post-analysis software for immune sequencing data (dated by TCRdb to between 2014 and 2016). For the study in its entirety: Disease courses on record covered relapsing-remitting, secondary progressive and progressive-relapsing multiple sclerosis, though some patients had no subtype annotation. The patient repertoires were compared against 10 to 12 previously published healthy control repertoires obtained from donors aged roughly 6 to 28 years. A subset of samples was prepared in parallel using single-end sample barcoding, then pooled and co-amplified after Illumina adapter ligation. The full study reports these points: When samples were clustered directly using the F measure, samples prepared in the same batch co-clustered strongly, which prompted a batch-effect correction. Patients showed significantly higher frequencies than controls for a handful of TRBV segments, among them TRBV5-6, TRBV5-1 and TRBV20-1. The control group was slightly older than the multiple sclerosis patient group. Compared with controls, multiple sclerosis patients had significantly lower normalized Chao1 diversity, a finding suggesting substantial peripheral T-cell clonal expansion.

Deletion took 3 bases off V and 11 bases off J, with a span of 12 bases between the germline ends. Reading from cysteine to phenylalanine, the CDR3 counts 12 amino acids. Kept here is only the CDR3 DNA, which spans 36 bases and is read in frame from base 1. TCR beta repertoires were profiled from peripheral blood of roughly 13 young patients with multiple sclerosis to demonstrate the VDJtools post-analysis software. The multiple sclerosis patients were children and adolescents ranging in age from 6 to 15 years. Concerning this clonotype: Its cognate antigen has yet to be identified. No clone much larger than this one lies a single base away; base qualities are absent.

Libraries were built with PCR. The data were produced on an Illumina HiSeq 2500. To reduce PCR and sequencing biases, unique molecular identifiers were incorporated into the TCR beta cDNA libraries. Per 1 to 10 million input T cells, roughly 500,000 cDNA molecules were obtained, such that each molecule approximated one T cell. The same protocol used for the earlier healthy control dataset was applied to prepare and sequence the patient libraries. Within a given batch, samples were prepared together, multiplexed and sequenced on the same HiSeq lane. In the source study's methods: MIGEC handled the raw barcoded reads, throwing out single-read molecular identifier groups before consensus assembly and CDR3 extraction. Clonotype tables were post-analysed with VDJtools, and diversity was normalized by down-sampling all datasets to the smallest sample size. To correct batch-related cross-sample contamination, repertoire overlap clustering matched CDR3 amino acid sequences but not nucleotide sequences. TCRdb reran the public reads through fastp at Q25 and MiXCR, keeping productive beta chains. Rows are unified per CDR3 protein, each entry keeping the most common DNA and genes. V and J calls and clone size were set by TCRdb, not the authors. The sample profile shows under 900,000 distinct CDR3 sequences; around 50% of them were found once. The ten largest clonotypes hold 4% to 5.5% of the sample.

The specimen was blood. The chain is encoded by TRBV12-3 or TRBV12-4 joined to TRBJ2-3, with no confident D gene call. The TCR was taken from a girl between 5 and 17 years old with multiple sclerosis. The nucleotide sequence is given as TGTGCCAGCAGTTTTGCACCCCAGGTGCAGTATTTT. It translates to CASSFAPQVQYF.